At least ten counts were recorded for the clone carrying this T cell receptor (beta chain). Its antigen is unidentified. The study profiled TCR beta VDJ and CDR3 using genomic DNA as template. TCRdb independently ran MiXCR on the reads; one entry per CDR3 protein. The sample comprises about 180,000 distinct CDR3 sequences, 63% of which are singletons, and approximately 42% rests with the top ten. Sequenced patients had shown CD8+CD57+ cell expansion by flow cytometry. Patients uniformly had severe acquired aplastic anemia. The sample comes from a study of CD8+CD57+ T cells in acquired aplastic anemia. Whole-study context: The sorted CD4+ and CD8+ cells yielded an average approximately 3.3 ug of DNA.

Trimming pared 0 bases from V and 5 bases from J, leaving 5 bases between. This CDR3 contains 13 residues. General study results and limits: Patients did not significantly differ from controls in CD8+ Simpson's diversity. In common between the patients and the controls were twenty-nine CD8+ CDR3 sequences.

This TCR came from a human donor with aplastic anemia. The chain carries TRBV6-7 and TRBJ2-1, with unresolved D. TRBV6-7 is an ORF, and what it does is uncertain. The specimen sequenced was sorted CD4+, CD8+, or CD8+CD57+ T cells (not recorded which) from PBMCs. CDR3 coding DNA: TGTGCCAGCAGTTACTCTTTGGACAATGAGCAGTTCTTC. Its protein product is CASSYSLDNEQFF.